One sample yielded the 10 T cell receptor beta chains listed below, sequenced in a study of OX40 agonist ivuxolimab in advanced cancers. Profiling relied on immunoSEQ multiplex PCR, and the TCRdb table lists in-frame clones only, not all of them. The table has 26,000 or so clones, approximately 91% seen once. Sequenced material: CD4+ or CD8+ T cells sorted from blood, taken in a trial of the OX40 agonist ivuxolimab. The receptors were gathered from an adult with an advanced solid tumor such as melanoma, head and neck, liver or kidney cancer.

V and J are TRBV30 and TRBJ1-2; D not certain. The CDR3 is 13 amino acids. The V and J ends lost 2 bases and 3 bases respectively, with 10 bases between them. The V gene's germline CDR1 is GTSNPN and CDR2 SVGIG (reference sequence). CDR3 loop: CAWSSILYYGYTF. DNA for the CDR3: TGTGCCTGGAGTAGTATACTTTACTATGGCTACACCTTC. The whole variable domain, filled in from reference TRBV30 and TRBJ1-2, reads SQTIHQWPATLVQPVGSPLSLECTVEGTSNPNLYWYRQAAGRGLQLLFYSVGIGQISSEVPQNLSASRPQDRQFILSSKKLLLSDSGFYLCAWSSILYYGYTFGSGTRLTVV.

The rearrangement uses TRBV9 and TRBJ2-7, with unresolved D. CDR3 length equals 14 residues. V shed 0 bases and J shed 1 base, with 8 bases lying between them. Germline loops: CDR1 SGDLS, CDR2 YYNGEE. The CDR3 DNA sequence: TGTGCCAGCAGCGTAGGGTCCAGATCCTACGAGCAGTACTTC. Translated: CASSVGSRSYEQYF.

This clone has just one count. V is TRBV7-6 and J is TRBJ2-2, with D tentatively TRBD1 (6 bases). Deletions cut 3 bases from V and 6 bases from J, with 8 bases between. Germline loops: CDR1 SGHVS, CDR2 FNYEAQ. This CDR3 region has 13 residues. The CDR3 coding sequence is TGTGCCAGCAGCTTTTCAGGGGCCGGGGAGCTGTTTTTT. This encodes CASSFSGAGELFF.

This chain uses TRBV7-9 with TRBJ2-2; TRBD1 is a possible D gene (5 bases). Germline V gene data show CDR1 as SEHNR and CDR2 as FQNEAQ (reference sequence). Trimming left V 5 bases short and J 4 bases short, with 8 bases between. This CDR3 spans 13 amino acids. CDR3: CASSPDSTGELFF. Here the CDR3 DNA reads TGTGCCAGCAGCCCCGACAGCACCGGGGAGCTGTTTTTT.

This clone was seen a few times. The CDR3 DNA reads as TGTGCCAGCAGCCCCCCGGGAGAACCAGCTACTGAGCAGTTCTTC. Translation: CASSPPGEPATEQFF. The chain has TRBV11-3 and TRBJ2-1, with D maybe TRBD2 (6 bases). V was clipped by 5 bases and J by 9 bases, with 20 bases between them. This CDR3 has 15 residues. The V gene's germline CDR1 is SGHNT and CDR2 YENEEA.

J is TRBJ1-5 and V is TRBV19; D is ambiguous. CDR1 and CDR2 (germline): LNHDA, SQIVND (reference sequence). The ends were cut back, 8 bases at V and 0 bases at J, with 8 bases in the middle. The CDR3 is 13 amino acids. Here the CDR3 DNA reads TGTGCCAGTCAGTCCTATAGCAATCAGCCCCAGCATTTT. Its protein product is CASQSYSNQPQHF.

This sequence joins TRBV7-8 and TRBJ1-5; no clear D. The V end lost 1 base, the J end lost 9 bases, and 16 bases lay between the germline ends. The CDR3 contains 15 residues. CDR1 SGHVS and CDR2 FQNEAQ come from the germline V gene. The CDR3 sequence: CASSLDGATGRPQHF. CDR3 DNA sequence: TGTGCCAGCAGCTTAGACGGAGCAACCGGCCGGCCCCAGCATTTT.

The gene calls are TRBV5-6 and TRBJ2-5, with unresolved D. V was clipped by 0 bases and J by 5 bases, with 8 bases between them. CDR1 and CDR2 (germline): SGHDT, YYEEEE. The CDR3 is made up of 13 amino acids. The CDR3 here is CASSLDIGETQYF. Here the CDR3 DNA reads TGTGCCAGCAGCTTGGACATTGGCGAGACCCAGTACTTC.

The V call is TRBV28, the J call TRBJ1-2; D not certain. CDR1 and CDR2 (germline): MDHEN, SYDVKM. V dropped 5 bases and J dropped 0 bases, with 10 bases sitting between them. The CDR3 is 14 amino acids. The CDR3 sequence is CASSPRLPNYGYTF. DNA for the CDR3: TGTGCCAGCAGTCCAAGGCTTCCTAACTATGGCTACACCTTC.

This chain links TRBV30 with TRBJ1-1; TRBD1 aligns across 11 bases. The CDR3 length is 15 residues. Germline trimming cut 1 base from V and 5 bases from J; bases unmatched to any gene: 6. Per germline, CDR1 GTSNPN and CDR2 SVGIG (reference sequence). The CDR3 region is CAWSAGQGDGTEAFF. CDR3 DNA: TGTGCCTGGAGTGCGGGACAGGGGGATGGGACTGAAGCTTTCTTT.